Below, 25 T cell receptor beta chains from the same sample are listed, as sequenced in a study of control samples from healthy donors and cancer patients. Sequencing was performed with immunoSEQ multiplex PCR; in TCRdb, only in-frame clones are kept and a portion is missing. The sample holds 150,000 to 200,000 clones, roughly 88% seen once. Material: blood. These TCRs come from a woman younger than 45 in good health.

This rearrangement joins TRBV21-1 to TRBJ1-5; TRBD1 is the table's D call and was not checked against the DNA. TRBV21-1 is a recognized pseudogene. CDR3 length: 17 residues. DNA of the CDR3: TGTGCCAGCAGCAAAGGTTTTGAGGGCTGCCGAGGGGGGCCCCAGCATTTT. It encodes CASSKGFEGCRGGPQHF.

V and J are TRBV11-2 and TRBJ1-1; TRBD1 matches at 11 bases. Germline V lookup: CDR1 SGHAT, CDR2 FQNNGV. V dropped 1 base and J dropped 4; count of bases not matched to a gene: 2. The CDR3 spans 15 residues. CDR3 residues: CASSLVGQGATEAFF. CDR3 in DNA: TGTGCCAGCAGCTTAGTCGGACAGGGGGCCACTGAAGCTTTCTTT.

The chain employs TRBV24-1 and TRBJ1-2; 8 nucleotides agree with TRBD1. Trimming cost V 4 bases and J 4 bases; bases outside gene matches: 10. Germline CDR1 and CDR2: KGHDR and SFDVKD. The CDR3 runs to 16 residues. The CDR3 sequence is CATSDRTRQGLYGYTF. CDR3 nucleotide sequence: TGTGCCACCAGTGACCGAACTCGACAGGGGCTCTATGGCTACACCTTC.

V gene TRBV28 combines with J gene TRBJ2-5; 12 nucleotides agree with TRBD2. The CDR3 runs 16 residues. The V segment lost 4 bases and the J segment 5 bases; nucleotides outside the gene matches: 8. Germline CDR1 is MDHEN and CDR2 is SYDVKM. CDR3 protein: CASSSQTSGSLETQYF. The CDR3 DNA reads TGTGCCAGCAGTTCCCAGACTAGCGGGAGTCTGGAGACCCAGTACTTC.

The chain has TRBV12-3 or TRBV12-4 and TRBJ2-7; D is unresolved. CDR3 length: 11 amino acids. V was trimmed by 2 bases and J by 2 bases, leaving 1 base between them. The CDR3 sequence: CASSLTYEQYF. Here the CDR3 DNA reads TGTGCCAGCAGTTTAACCTACGAGCAGTACTTC.

The V call is TRBV9, the J call TRBJ2-1; perhaps TRBD2 as D (6 bases). This CDR3 is built from 16 residues. From germline, CDR1 is SGDLS and CDR2 YYNGEE. The V and J ends lost 3 bases and 9 bases respectively, with 22 bases between them. CDR3 sequence reads: CASSGGPSEVRGEQFF. CDR3 nucleotides: TGTGCCAGCAGCGGAGGCCCTAGCGAGGTAAGGGGTGAGCAGTTCTTC.

This clone was detected only a few times. The chain couples TRBV4-2 to TRBJ2-6; weak D call: TRBD2 (5 bases). Germline V CDR1 and CDR2: LGHNA, YNFKEQ. The CDR3 spans 17 residues. Trimming cost V 1 base and J 0 bases, with 10 bases left between them. DNA for the CDR3: TGTGCCAGCAGCCAAGTGGGCGGGCCCTCTGGGGCCAACGTCCTGACTTTC. Its translation: CASSQVGGPSGANVLTF.

In its sample, this clone was seen once. CDR3 residues: CASSPRPIPIRATGANVLTF. CDR3 in DNA: TGTGCCAGTAGTCCCCGACCTATTCCCATAAGGGCAACTGGGGCCAACGTCCTGACTTTC. The chain is built from TRBV19 and TRBJ2-6, with D unclear. Germline V gene data show CDR1 as LNHDA and CDR2 as SQIVND (reference sequence). V was trimmed by 5 bases and J by 2 bases, leaving 25 bases between them. This CDR3 spans 20 amino acids.

This sequence joins TRBV30 and TRBJ1-6; tentatively, D is TRBD1 (6 bases). In germline, CDR1 is GTSNPN, CDR2 SVGIG (reference sequence). There are 13 residues in the CDR3. Trimming took off 4 bases at V and 7 bases at J, with 11 bases between the two ends. CDR3 loop: CAWNRDGNSPLHF. In DNA form, the CDR3 reads TGTGCCTGGAACAGGGATGGGAATTCACCCCTCCACTTT.

The V call is TRBV5-4, the J call TRBJ2-3; TRBD2 aligns across 10 bases. The V gene end was trimmed by 4 bases and the J gene end by 4 bases; junction bases not matched to a gene: 6. The germline V gene encodes CDR1 SGHNT and CDR2 YYREEE (reference sequence). The CDR3 runs 15 residues. CDR3 amino acids: CASSLSGGLADTQYF. Written as DNA, the CDR3 is TGTGCCAGCAGCCTTAGCGGGGGGCTGGCAGATACGCAGTATTTT.

The V gene is TRBV29-1, the J gene TRBJ1-2, with D possibly being TRBD1 (5 bases). V gave up 4 bases and J gave up 8 bases, with 20 bases separating them. Germline V gene data show CDR1 as SQVTM and CDR2 as ANQGSEA. The CDR3 totals 14 residues. The chain's CDR3 is CSVGGGQGIGGYTF. The CDR3 DNA is TGCAGCGTTGGGGGAGGGCAGGGTATAGGCGGCTACACCTTC.

This chain uses TRBV12-5 with TRBJ2-1, with TRBD1 identical over 7 bases. Trimming took 7 bases from V and 0 from J; bases not matched to a gene: 6. The CDR3 loop spans 15 amino acids. Germline V CDR1 and CDR2: LGHNT, FRNRAP. CDR3: CASALQGSSYNEQFF. Written as DNA, the CDR3 is TGTGCTAGTGCCCTACAGGGGAGCTCCTACAATGAGCAGTTCTTC.

This clone appeared a single time. The chain joins TRBV12-3 or TRBV12-4 to TRBJ1-1; a possible D gene is TRBD1 (5 bases). This CDR3 has 13 residues. The V end was cut by 7 bases, the J end by 3 bases, with 12 bases between. The CDR3 protein is CASISREDTEAFF. DNA of the CDR3: TGTGCCAGCATCAGCAGGGAGGACACTGAAGCTTTCTTT.

V usage is TRBV10-3 and J usage is TRBJ1-2; maybe TRBD1 (5 bases). The germline V and J ends were trimmed by 0 bases and 2 bases, with 10 bases remaining between them. CDR1 is ENHRY, CDR2 SYGVKD, per germline. CDR3 length: 15 residues. CDR3 loop: CAISESAGRNYGYTF. The CDR3 DNA reads TGTGCCATCAGTGAGTCGGCGGGGCGGAACTATGGCTACACCTTC.

This chain links TRBV19 with TRBJ2-7; 8 bases fit TRBD2. Trimming cost V 6 bases and J 4 bases; bases outside gene matches: 11. The CDR3 is made up of 15 amino acids. CDR1 LNHDA and CDR2 SQIVND come from the germline V gene (reference sequence). The CDR3 is CASSKNRGGFYEQYF. CDR3 sequence (DNA): TGTGCCAGTAGCAAAAATCGGGGGGGTTTTTACGAGCAGTACTTC.

V and J are TRBV27 and TRBJ1-5; D might be TRBD1 (6 bases). This CDR3 comprises 15 residues. The V end lost 2 bases, the J end lost 3 bases, and 11 bases lay between the germline ends. The germline gives CDR1 MNHEY, CDR2 SMNVEV (reference sequence). The DNA of the CDR3 is TGTGCCAGCAGTTTACGAGGGGGGCACAATCAGCCCCAGCATTTT. It is translated as CASSLRGGHNQPQHF.

This chain connects TRBV9 to TRBJ2-7; the D is unclear. V was shortened by 0 bases and J by 7 bases, with 17 bases between the two germline ends. This CDR3 is built from 15 residues. CDR1 SGDLS and CDR2 YYNGEE come from the germline V gene. The DNA of the CDR3 is TGTGCCAGCAGCGTAGGGCTTCGACCCTTGGAGGAGCAGTACTTC. It is translated as CASSVGLRPLEEQYF.

The chain has TRBV5-6 and TRBJ1-5; 9 nucleotides align to TRBD1. The CDR3 has 17 amino acids. Germline assignment: CDR1 SGHDT and CDR2 YYEEEE. V gave up 1 base and J gave up 3 bases; unmatched junction bases: 8. The CDR3 protein is CASSLSWDREYNQPQHF. CDR3 nucleotide sequence: TGTGCCAGCAGCTTGAGTTGGGACAGGGAATACAATCAGCCCCAGCATTTT.

This chain joins TRBV9 and TRBJ1-3; unclear D gene. V was trimmed by 3 bases and J by 3 bases, leaving 16 bases between them. The germline V gene has CDR1 SGDLS and CDR2 YYNGEE. CDR3 length: 16 residues. CDR3 in DNA: TGTGCCAGCAGCGCCCAAGAGACGGTTTTTGGAAACACCATATATTTT. Amino acid sequence: CASSAQETVFGNTIYF.

The table lists this clone with a count of one. The chain is built from TRBV7-8 and TRBJ1-1; 10 positions match TRBD1. The V gene's germline CDR1 is SGHVS and CDR2 FQNEAQ. The junction had 12 bases not matched to a gene; V was cut back by 5 bases and J by 6 bases. The CDR3 consists of 16 residues. CDR3 DNA sequence: TGTGCCAGCAGCCGGAGAGGACAGGGGGGTGGGGCTGAAGCTTTCTTT. It specifies CASSRRGQGGGAEAFF. Combining the CDR3 with reference TRBV7-8 and TRBJ1-1 gives the whole variable domain GAGVSQSPRYKVAKRGQDVALRCDPISGHVSLFWYQQALGQGPEFLTYFQNEAQLDKSGLPSDRFFAERPEGSVSTLKIQRTQQEDSAVYLCASSRRGQGGGAEAFFGQGTRLTVV.

The gene calls are TRBV6-5 and TRBJ2-1; maybe TRBD1 (6 bases). Germline CDR1 is MNHEY and CDR2 is SVGAGI. Trimming stripped 6 bases from V and 6 bases from J, with 18 bases between. The CDR3 has 15 residues. CDR3 sequence: CASSLRGSMSNEQFF. As DNA, the CDR3 is TGTGCCAGCAGCCTCAGGGGATCTATGAGCAATGAGCAGTTCTTC.

V usage is TRBV5-5 and J usage is TRBJ2-1; 7 bases line up with TRBD2. The CDR3 has 15 residues. With 0 bases clipped from V and 3 bases from J, the junction kept 3 bases outside the gene matches. Per the germline V gene, CDR1 is SGHKS and CDR2 is YYEKEE (reference sequence). CDR3 nucleotides: TGTGCCAGCAGCTTGGGTGGCGGGAGCTACAATGAGCAGTTCTTC. It specifies CASSLGGGSYNEQFF.

This clone showed up just once. The rearrangement uses TRBV5-3 and TRBJ2-7; TRBD1 aligns across 7 bases. TRBV5-3 is sorted into the ORF group, with uncertain function. The V segment lost 1 base and the J segment 0 bases; nucleotides outside the gene matches: 10. This CDR3 has 17 residues. The DNA of the CDR3 is TGTGCCAGAAGCTTGAAGTTTAGTTGGGACAGCTCCTACGAGCAGTACGTC. This encodes CARSLKFSWDSSYEQYV.

The rearrangement joins TRBV9 to TRBJ1-1; D perhaps matches TRBD1 (6 bases). Germline V CDR1 and CDR2: SGDLS, YYNGEE. The CDR3 is 15 residues long. The germline V and J ends were trimmed by 2 bases and 0 bases, with 11 bases remaining between them. The CDR3 DNA reads TGTGCCAGCAGCGTTGGGGGGCGGGTGAACACTGAAGCTTTCTTT. This codes for CASSVGGRVNTEAFF.

This chain joins TRBV7-9 and TRBJ1-2; TRBD1 agrees at 7 bases. V lost 5 bases, J lost 3 bases, and 6 bases stayed unmatched. Germline-derived CDR1 and CDR2 are SEHNR and FQNEAQ (reference sequence). This CDR3 contains 14 residues. CDR3 region: CASSPTGQDYGYTF. CDR3 coding DNA: TGTGCCAGCAGCCCCACTGGACAGGACTATGGCTACACCTTC.